One and the same sample provided the 11 T cell receptor beta chains below, sequenced in a study of beta chain features in type 1 diabetes. The sequenced template was cDNA made from the entire isolated RNA. Using immunoSEQ multiplex PCR, the repertoire was profiled, and TCRdb retains in-frame clones only, with some absent. In the table there are some 360,000 clones, around a fifth of which are singletons. The sequenced sample consisted of naive CD4+ T cells from blood. These receptors were collected from a young woman in good health.

The chain has TRBV18 and TRBJ2-7, with D uncertain. Trimming removed 3 bases at V and 2 bases at J, with 8 bases between. This CDR3 spans 13 amino acids. Germline V gene data show CDR1 as KGHSH and CDR2 as LQKENI. CDR3 region: CASSPPMTYEQYF. CDR3 bases: TGTGCCAGCTCACCTCCTATGACCTACGAGCAGTACTTC. The full variable domain, completed using reference TRBV18 and TRBJ2-7, is NAGVMQNPRHLVRRRGQEARLRCSPMKGHSHVYWYRQLPEEGLKFMVYLQKENIIDESGMPKERFSAEFPKEGPSILRIQQVVRGDSAAYFCASSPPMTYEQYFGPGTRLTVT.

In its sample, this clone was seen a few times. The CDR3 region is CAWSRQATNEKLFF. CDR3 DNA sequence: TGTGCCTGGAGTAGACAGGCAACTAATGAAAAACTGTTTTTT. The rearrangement links TRBV30 to TRBJ1-4, with D tentatively TRBD1 (6 bases). CDR1 and CDR2 from the germline V gene are GTSNPN and SVGIG (reference sequence). V was trimmed by 2 bases and J by 0 bases, leaving 7 bases between them. CDR3 length equals 14 residues.

This chain links TRBV19 with TRBJ2-7; D may be TRBD1 (6 bases). The CDR3 consists of 15 residues. The V end was cut by 4 bases, the J end by 4 bases, with 17 bases between. CDR1 LNHDA and CDR2 SQIVND come from the germline V gene (reference sequence). This CDR3 is CASSRGTGFGYEQYF. The CDR3 DNA follows: TGTGCCAGTAGTAGAGGCACAGGGTTCGGATACGAGCAGTACTTC. The whole variable domain, remainder taken from reference TRBV19 and TRBJ2-7, is DGGITQSPKYLFRKEGQNVTLSCEQNLNHDAMYWYRQDPGQGLRLIYYSQIVNDFQKGDIAEGYSVSREKKESFPLTVTSAQKNPTAFYLCASSRGTGFGYEQYFGPGTRLTVT.

The gene calls are TRBV7-9 and TRBJ1-2; 7 positions agree with TRBD1. The CDR3 consists of 17 residues. The germline gives CDR1 SEHNR, CDR2 FQNEAQ (reference sequence). V trimming: 4 bases; J trimming: 4 bases; junction bases outside the gene matches: 15. Here the CDR3 DNA reads TGTGCCAGCAGCTCTAAGGAAGGGGGCACTCTAGGCTATGGCTACACCTTC. Its translation is CASSSKEGGTLGYGYTF.

The J gene is TRBJ1-1, the V gene TRBV25-1; D may be TRBD1 (5 bases). Germline CDR1 and CDR2: MGHDK and SYGVNS. The CDR3 runs to 14 residues. V lost 2 bases and J lost 6, with 13 bases in between. The CDR3 sequence: CASSEEWGEAEAFF. The DNA for the CDR3 is TGTGCCAGCAGTGAAGAATGGGGGGAGGCTGAAGCTTTCTTT.

On this clone: The same CDR3 arises from other DNA sequences in this sample as well. This rearrangement joins TRBV5-1 to TRBJ2-1; 11 bases are shared with TRBD2. The CDR3 consists of 16 residues. With V trimmed by 2 bases and J by 0 bases, 1 base remained unmatched. Per the germline V gene, CDR1 is SGHRS and CDR2 is YFSETQ. The CDR3 loop reads CASSLTSGSSYNEQFF. The CDR3 DNA sequence: TGCGCCAGCAGCTTAACTAGCGGGAGCTCCTACAATGAGCAGTTCTTC. Drawing the rest from reference TRBV5-1 and TRBJ2-1, the complete variable domain is KAGVTQTPRYLIKTRGQQVTLSCSPISGHRSVSWYQQTPGQGLQFLFEYFSETQRNKGNFPGRFSGRQFSNSRSEMNVSTLELGDSALYLCASSLTSGSSYNEQFFGPGTRLTVL.

In regard to this clone: Additional DNA sequences in this sample encode the identical CDR3. The chain recombines TRBV10-3 with TRBJ1-5, with a tentative D call TRBD1 (6 bases). The CDR3 is made up of 13 amino acids. V was trimmed by 3 bases and J by 5 bases, leaving 8 bases between them. Germline CDR1 and CDR2: ENHRY and SYGVKD. CDR3 in DNA: TGTGCCATCAGTGACTCAGGGGATCAGCCCCAGCATTTT. Amino acid sequence: CAISDSGDQPQHF.

V usage is TRBV2 and J usage is TRBJ2-7; TRBD1 might be the D (6 bases). Germline values: CDR1 SNHLY, CDR2 FYNNEI. Trimming pared 5 bases from V and 5 bases from J, leaving 10 bases between. This CDR3 comprises 12 residues. Here the CDR3 DNA reads TGTGCCAGCAGTTTACAGGGTAACGAGCAGTACTTC. Its translation: CASSLQGNEQYF.

A few counts support this clone. The chain employs TRBV15 and TRBJ2-3, with 7 bases matching TRBD2. CDR3 length equals 14 residues. The V gene end was trimmed by 8 bases and the J gene end by 3 bases; junction bases not matched to a gene: 8. The germline V gene encodes CDR1 LNHNV and CDR2 YYDKDF (reference sequence). The CDR3 nucleotides are TGTGCCACCGCCGTGGGAGGGACGACAGATACGCAGTATTTT. The encoded protein is CATAVGGTTDTQYF.

This clone was counted only a few times. The chain employs TRBV7-2 and TRBJ2-1; perhaps TRBD2 as D (5 bases). CDR1 and CDR2 from the germline V gene are SGHTA and FQGNSA. The CDR3 extends over 12 amino acids. Trimming removed 2 bases from V and 7 bases from J, with 6 bases in between. Here the CDR3 reads CASSLWENEQFF. The CDR3 bases are TGTGCCAGCAGCTTATGGGAGAATGAGCAGTTCTTC.

This clone was picked up a small number of times. The chain's CDR3 is CASSPQNGQGNIQYF. DNA of the CDR3: TGTGCCAGCTCACCGCAGAATGGGCAGGGGAACATTCAGTACTTC. V usage is TRBV18 and J usage is TRBJ2-4; a weak D match, TRBD1 (6 bases). V gave up 3 bases and J gave up 7 bases, with 16 bases separating them. CDR3 length: 15 residues. The germline CDR1 and CDR2 sequences are KGHSH and LQKENI.